Shown below are 8 T cell receptor beta chains from a single sample sequenced in a study of identical twins (dated by TCRdb to about 2016). Library method: 5' RACE. For sequencing, an Illumina HiSeq 2000 was employed. TCRdb reworked the public reads: Q25 trimming with fastp, MiXCR clone assembly, productive beta chains retained. Merged by CDR3 protein, the rows form single entries marked with the most common genes and DNA. The table for this sample lists about 530,000 distinct CDR3 sequences; about a fifth of them were counted only once. The ten largest clones take up around 0.48% of the sample. These data were likewise used in another study, on yellow fever vaccine responses in identical twins.

The specimen was CD4+ T cells sorted from blood. The source is a woman aged 18-29 years in good health.

This clonotype showed up just a few times. The CDR3 region has the DNA TGTGCCAGCAGCTCAGACAGGGGCGCAGATACGCAGTATTTT. It yields the protein CASSSDRGADTQYF. This chain links TRBV7-8 with TRBJ2-3; 8 bases align to TRBD1. Germline CDR1 and CDR2: SGHVS and FQNEAQ. V lost 4 bases and J lost 4; bases outside the gene matches: 4. This CDR3 has 14 residues.

This clonotype was counted only a few times. The V call is TRBV5-1, the J call TRBJ2-5; the D call may be TRBD1 or TRBD2 (7 bases each). V lost 3 bases and J lost 4, with 25 bases in between. The CDR3 is 18 residues long. Germline CDR1 reads SGHRS; CDR2 reads YFSETQ. CDR3 residues: CASSWGGTVERWGETQYF. For the CDR3, the DNA is TGCGCCAGCAGCTGGGGAGGGACAGTTGAGAGATGGGGAGAGACCCAGTACTTC. Drawing the rest from reference TRBV5-1 and TRBJ2-5, the complete variable domain is KAGVTQTPRYLIKTRGQQVTLSCSPISGHRSVSWYQQTPGQGLQFLFEYFSETQRNKGNFPGRFSGRQFSNSRSEMNVSTLELGDSALYLCASSWGGTVERWGETQYFGPGTRLLVL.

This clonotype was observed a few times. The rearrangement uses TRBV2 and TRBJ2-3; 8 bases are a match to TRBD2. From germline, CDR1 is SNHLY and CDR2 FYNNEI. The CDR3 is made up of 20 amino acids. The V and J ends lost 3 bases and 1 base, in that order; junction bases with no gene match: 18. The CDR3 loop reads CASSDPRFGGRPYGTDTQYF. The DNA of the CDR3 is TGTGCCAGCAGTGACCCCCGATTTGGCGGGAGGCCCTATGGCACAGATACGCAGTATTTT.

The chain uses TRBV7-9 and TRBJ1-2; the match to TRBD1 covers 8 bases. CDR1 is SEHNR and CDR2 is FQNEAQ in the germline V gene (reference sequence). V lost 5 bases, J lost 1 base, and 6 bases stayed unmatched. The CDR3 loop spans 15 amino acids. The CDR3 reads CASSPGGAGNYGYTF. CDR3 in DNA: TGTGCCAGCAGCCCAGGGGGCGCGGGTAACTATGGCTACACCTTC.

This clonotype was detected a few times. The rearrangement links TRBV18 to TRBJ2-1; possible D gene TRBD2, 6 bases. This CDR3 has 14 residues. The V end lost 1 base, the J end lost 5 bases, and 9 bases lay between the germline ends. Looked up from germline, CDR1 is KGHSH and CDR2 is LQKENI. The CDR3 sequence is CASSPRGLNNEQFF. In nucleotides, the CDR3 is TGTGCCAGCTCACCACGGGGACTTAACAATGAGCAGTTCTTC.

The J gene is TRBJ2-3, the V gene TRBV7-2; no reliable D call. Germline V gives CDR1 SGHTA, CDR2 FQGNSA. The V and J ends lost 5 bases and 4 bases respectively, with 10 bases between them. This CDR3 has 13 amino acids. CDR3 nucleotides: TGTGCCAGCAGCCATACGGTTGCAGATACGCAGTATTTT. This gives the protein CASSHTVADTQYF.

V is TRBV4-1 and J is TRBJ2-4, with D hard to call. This CDR3 is built from 16 residues. Trimming pared 1 base from V and 0 bases from J, leaving 10 bases between. From germline, CDR1 is MGHRA and CDR2 YSYEKL. CDR3: CASSQVLGLAKNIQYF. The CDR3 DNA reads as TGCGCCAGCAGCCAAGTGTTGGGTTTAGCCAAAAACATTCAGTACTTC.

The chain employs TRBV5-1 and TRBJ2-1, with TRBD1 as a possible D gene (6 bases). Per the germline V gene, CDR1 is SGHRS and CDR2 is YFSETQ. Between the trimmed V and J ends, which lost 7 bases and 4 bases, there was a span of 18 bases. This CDR3 spans 15 amino acids. The CDR3 DNA follows: TGCGCCAGCGGGAGTGGGGGCCAGACATACAATGAGCAGTTCTTC. It translates to CASGSGGQTYNEQFF.